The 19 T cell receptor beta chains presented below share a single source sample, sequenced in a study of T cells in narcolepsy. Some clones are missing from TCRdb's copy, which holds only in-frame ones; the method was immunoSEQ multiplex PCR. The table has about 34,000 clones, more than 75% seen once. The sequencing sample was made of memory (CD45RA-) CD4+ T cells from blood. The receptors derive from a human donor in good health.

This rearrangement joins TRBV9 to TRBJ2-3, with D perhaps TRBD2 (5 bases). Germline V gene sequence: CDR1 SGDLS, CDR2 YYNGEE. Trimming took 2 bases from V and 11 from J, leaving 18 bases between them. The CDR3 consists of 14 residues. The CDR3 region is CASSVHRADEGQYF. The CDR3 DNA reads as TGTGCCAGCAGCGTGCACCGGGCCGACGAGGGGCAGTATTTT.

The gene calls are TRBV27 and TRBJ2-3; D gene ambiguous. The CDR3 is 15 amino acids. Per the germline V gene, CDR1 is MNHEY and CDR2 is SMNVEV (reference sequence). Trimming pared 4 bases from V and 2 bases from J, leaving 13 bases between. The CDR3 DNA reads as TGTGCCAGCAGTTCCCCCACCCTCAACACAGATACGCAGTATTTT. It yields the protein CASSSPTLNTDTQYF.

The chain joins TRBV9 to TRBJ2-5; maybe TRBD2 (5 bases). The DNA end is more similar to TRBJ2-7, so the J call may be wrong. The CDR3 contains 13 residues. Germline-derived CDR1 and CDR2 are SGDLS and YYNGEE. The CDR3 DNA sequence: TGTGCCAGCAGCGTAGGGAGGCTCTACGAGCAGTACTTC. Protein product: CASSVGRLYEQYF.

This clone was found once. CDR3 coding DNA: TGTGCCAGCAGCTTAATCGGTTTCGAAGGAACCTACGAGCAGTACTTC. Protein: CASSLIGFEGTYEQYF. The rearrangement uses TRBV11-1 and TRBJ2-7; D is unresolved. This CDR3 has 16 amino acids. V shed 2 bases and J shed 2 bases, with 16 bases lying between them. Germline CDR1 is SGHAT and CDR2 is FQDESV (reference sequence). The full variable domain, in which reference TRBV11-1 and TRBJ2-7 provide the parts outside the CDR3, is EAEVAQSPRYKITEKSQAVAFWCDPISGHATLYWYRQILGQGPELLVQFQDESVVDDSQLPKDRFSAERLKGVDSTLKIQPAELGDSAMYLCASSLIGFEGTYEQYFGPGTRLTVT.

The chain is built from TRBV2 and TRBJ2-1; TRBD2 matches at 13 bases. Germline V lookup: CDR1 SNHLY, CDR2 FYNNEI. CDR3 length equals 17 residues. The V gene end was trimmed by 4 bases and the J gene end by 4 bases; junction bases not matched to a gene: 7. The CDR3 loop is CASSARLAGGFYNEQFF. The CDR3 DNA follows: TGTGCCAGCAGTGCACGACTAGCGGGAGGTTTTTACAATGAGCAGTTCTTC.

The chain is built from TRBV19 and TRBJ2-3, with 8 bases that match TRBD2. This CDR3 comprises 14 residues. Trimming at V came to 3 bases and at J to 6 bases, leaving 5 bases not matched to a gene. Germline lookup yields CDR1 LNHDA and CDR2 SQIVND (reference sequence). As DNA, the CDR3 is TGTGCCAGTAGTATTGGCGGGGGGCAGGATACGCAGTATTTT. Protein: CASSIGGGQDTQYF. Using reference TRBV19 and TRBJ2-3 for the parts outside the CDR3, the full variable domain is DGGITQSPKYLFRKEGQNVTLSCEQNLNHDAMYWYRQDPGQGLRLIYYSQIVNDFQKGDIAEGYSVSREKKESFPLTVTSAQKNPTAFYLCASSIGGGQDTQYFGPGTRLTVL.

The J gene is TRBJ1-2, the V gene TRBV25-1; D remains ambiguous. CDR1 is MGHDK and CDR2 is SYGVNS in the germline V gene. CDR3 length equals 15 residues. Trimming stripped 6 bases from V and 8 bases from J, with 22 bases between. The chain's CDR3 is CASSPNSDVRQGYTF. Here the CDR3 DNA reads TGTGCCAGCAGCCCTAACTCGGACGTGCGGCAAGGCTACACCTTC.

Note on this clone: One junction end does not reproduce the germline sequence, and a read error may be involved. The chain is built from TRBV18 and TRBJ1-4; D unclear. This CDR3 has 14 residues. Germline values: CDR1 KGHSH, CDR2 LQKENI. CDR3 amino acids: CASAPQASYEKLFF. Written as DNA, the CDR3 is TGTGCCAGCGCACCCCAGGCCAGTTATGAAAAACTGTTTTTT.

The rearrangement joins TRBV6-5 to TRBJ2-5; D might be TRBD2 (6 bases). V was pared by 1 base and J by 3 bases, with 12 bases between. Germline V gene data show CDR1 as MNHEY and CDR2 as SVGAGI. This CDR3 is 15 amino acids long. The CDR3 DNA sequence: TGTGCCAGCAGTTACTGGGCGGGGCCGGAAGAGACCCAGTACTTC. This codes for CASSYWAGPEETQYF.

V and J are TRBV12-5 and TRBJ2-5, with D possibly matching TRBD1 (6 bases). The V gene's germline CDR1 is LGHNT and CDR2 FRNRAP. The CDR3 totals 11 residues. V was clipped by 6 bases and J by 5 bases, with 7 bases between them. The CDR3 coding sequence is TGTGCTAGTGGGAGGGGGGAGACCCAGTACTTC. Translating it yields CASGRGETQYF. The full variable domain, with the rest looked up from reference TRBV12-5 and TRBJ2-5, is DARVTQTPRHKVTEMGQEVTMRCQPILGHNTVFWYRQTMMQGLELLAYFRNRAPLDDSGMPKDRFSAEMPDATLATLKIQPSEPRDSAVYFCASGRGETQYFGPGTRLLVL.

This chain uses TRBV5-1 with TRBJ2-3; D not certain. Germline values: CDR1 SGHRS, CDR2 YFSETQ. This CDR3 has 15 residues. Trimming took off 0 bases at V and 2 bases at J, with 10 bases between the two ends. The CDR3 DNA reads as TGCGCCAGCAGCTTGGACGGGTCCAACACAGATACGCAGTATTTT. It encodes CASSLDGSNTDTQYF.

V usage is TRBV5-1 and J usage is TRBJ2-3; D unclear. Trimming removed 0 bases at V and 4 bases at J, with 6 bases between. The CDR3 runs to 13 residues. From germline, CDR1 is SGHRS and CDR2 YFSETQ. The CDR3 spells CASSLDAADTQYF. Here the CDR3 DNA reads TGCGCCAGCAGCTTGGACGCCGCAGATACGCAGTATTTT.

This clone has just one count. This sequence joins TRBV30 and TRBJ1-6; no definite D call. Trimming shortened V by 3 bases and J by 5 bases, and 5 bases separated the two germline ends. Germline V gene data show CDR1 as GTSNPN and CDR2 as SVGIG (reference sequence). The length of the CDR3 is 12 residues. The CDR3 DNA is TGTGCCTGGAGACGGGATAATTCACCCCTCCACTTT. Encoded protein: CAWRRDNSPLHF.

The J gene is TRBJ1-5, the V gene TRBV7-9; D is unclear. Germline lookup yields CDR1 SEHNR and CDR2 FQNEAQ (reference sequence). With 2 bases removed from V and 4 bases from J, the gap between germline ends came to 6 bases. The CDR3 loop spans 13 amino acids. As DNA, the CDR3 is TGTGCCAGCAGCTTAAGGGAAAATCAGCCCCAGCATTTT. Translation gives CASSLRENQPQHF.

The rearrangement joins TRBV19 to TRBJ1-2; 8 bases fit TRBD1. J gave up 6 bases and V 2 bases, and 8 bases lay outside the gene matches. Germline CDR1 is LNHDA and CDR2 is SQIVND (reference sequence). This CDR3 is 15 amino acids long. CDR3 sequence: CASSINGQGGNGYTF. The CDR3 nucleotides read TGTGCCAGTAGTATAAACGGACAGGGCGGAAATGGCTACACCTTC.

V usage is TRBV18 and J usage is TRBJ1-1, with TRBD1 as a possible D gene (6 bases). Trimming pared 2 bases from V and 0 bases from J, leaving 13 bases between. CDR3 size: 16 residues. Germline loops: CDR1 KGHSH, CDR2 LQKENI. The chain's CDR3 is CASSPTDSLMNTEAFF. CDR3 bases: TGTGCCAGCTCACCAACGGACAGCCTTATGAACACTGAAGCTTTCTTT.

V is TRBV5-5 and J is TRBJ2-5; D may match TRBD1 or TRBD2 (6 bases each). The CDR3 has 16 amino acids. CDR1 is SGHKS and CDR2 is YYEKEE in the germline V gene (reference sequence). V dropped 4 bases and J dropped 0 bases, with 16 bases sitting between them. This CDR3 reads CASSGGGAGNQETQYF. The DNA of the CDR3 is TGTGCCAGCAGCGGGGGCGGAGCGGGCAACCAAGAGACCCAGTACTTC.

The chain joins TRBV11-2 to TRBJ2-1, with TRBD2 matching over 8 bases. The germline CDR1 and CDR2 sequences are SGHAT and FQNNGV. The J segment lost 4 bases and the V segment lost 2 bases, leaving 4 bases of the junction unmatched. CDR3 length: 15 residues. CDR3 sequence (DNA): TGTGCCAGCAGCTTAACCCGGGGGGGTTACAATGAGCAGTTCTTC. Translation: CASSLTRGGYNEQFF.

CDR3 residues: CASSVPSRLNYGYTF. CDR3 nucleotides: TGTGCCAGCAGTGTGCCTTCGAGGCTAAACTATGGCTACACCTTC. V is TRBV6-1 and J is TRBJ1-2; D is unresolved. The CDR3 totals 15 residues. V lost 4 bases, J lost 2 bases, and 14 bases lay in between. Germline V gene lookup returns CDR1 MNHNS and CDR2 SASEGT.